This record covers a single T cell receptor beta chain. Its antigen is still unknown. This entry is derived from a study of OX40 agonist ivuxolimab in advanced cancers. Whole-study findings and limits: Both CD4+ and CD8+ T cell populations in blood had undergone clonal expansion by week 6 at 0.1 to 3.0 mg/kg.

The germline CDR1 and CDR2 sequences are SGHVS and FQNEAQ. V lost 0 bases to trimming and J lost 6 bases, with 8 bases between them. This CDR3 is 13 amino acids long. TCRdb's table, derived via immunoSEQ multiplex PCR, lists solely in-frame clones and lacks some. Among around 43,000 clones listed, 70% to 90% were seen once. Exclusion of a patient followed from autoimmune disease history or systemic immunosuppression. The chain is built from TRBV7-8 and TRBJ1-2; TRBD1 might be the D (6 bases). This receptor was identified in an adult with an advanced solid tumor such as melanoma, head and neck, liver or kidney cancer. The source was CD4+ or CD8+ T cells sorted from blood, collected in a trial of the OX40 agonist ivuxolimab. CDR3 bases: TGTGCCAGCAGCTTAGCTCAGGGGAATGGCTACACCTTC. This encodes CASSLAQGNGYTF.